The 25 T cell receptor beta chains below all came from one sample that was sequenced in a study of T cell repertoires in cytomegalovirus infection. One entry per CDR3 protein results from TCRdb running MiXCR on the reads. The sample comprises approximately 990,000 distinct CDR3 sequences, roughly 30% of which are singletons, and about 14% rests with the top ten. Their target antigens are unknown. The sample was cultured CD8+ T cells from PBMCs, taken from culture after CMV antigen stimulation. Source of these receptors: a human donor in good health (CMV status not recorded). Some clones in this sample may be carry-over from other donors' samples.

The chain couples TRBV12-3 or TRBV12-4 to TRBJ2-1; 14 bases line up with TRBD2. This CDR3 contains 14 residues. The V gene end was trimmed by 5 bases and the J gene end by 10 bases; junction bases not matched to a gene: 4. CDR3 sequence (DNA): TGTGCCAGCAGTCTCGGGACTAGCGGGGGCGAGCAGTTCTTC. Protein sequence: CASSLGTSGGEQFF.

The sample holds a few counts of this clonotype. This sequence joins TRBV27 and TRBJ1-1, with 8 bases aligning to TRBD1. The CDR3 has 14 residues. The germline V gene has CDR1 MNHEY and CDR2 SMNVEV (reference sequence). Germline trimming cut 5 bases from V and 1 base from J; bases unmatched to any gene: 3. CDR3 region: CASSMGTGNTEAFF. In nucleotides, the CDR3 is TGTGCCAGCAGTATGGGGACAGGGAACACTGAAGCTTTCTTT.

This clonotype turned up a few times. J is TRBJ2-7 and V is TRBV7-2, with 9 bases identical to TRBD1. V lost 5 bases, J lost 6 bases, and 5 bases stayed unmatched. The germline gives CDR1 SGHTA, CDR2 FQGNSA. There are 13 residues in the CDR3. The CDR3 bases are TGTGCCAGCAGCCTGGACAGGGGAGGCGAGCAGTACGTC. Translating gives CASSLDRGGEQYV.

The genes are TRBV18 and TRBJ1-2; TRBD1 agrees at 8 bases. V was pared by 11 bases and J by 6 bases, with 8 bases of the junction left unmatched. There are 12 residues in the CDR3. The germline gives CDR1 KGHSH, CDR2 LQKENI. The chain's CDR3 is CAATGETDGYTF. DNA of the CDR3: TGTGCCGCGACAGGGGAGACGGATGGCTACACCTTC.

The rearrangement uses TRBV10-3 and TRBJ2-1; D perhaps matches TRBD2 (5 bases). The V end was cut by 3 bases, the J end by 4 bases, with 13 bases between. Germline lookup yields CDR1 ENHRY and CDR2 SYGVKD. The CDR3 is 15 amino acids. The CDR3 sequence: CAISDPEELYNEQFF. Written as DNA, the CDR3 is TGTGCCATCAGTGACCCGGAGGAGCTATACAATGAGCAGTTCTTC.

The CDR3 is CASRTGQGAYQPQHF. CDR3 coding DNA: TGTGCCAGCAGGACGGGACAGGGGGCATATCAGCCCCAGCATTTT. This chain joins TRBV6-8 and TRBJ1-5; 12 bases are a match to TRBD1. V was pared by 6 bases and J by 5 bases, with 5 bases of the junction left unmatched. The CDR3 is made up of 15 amino acids. Germline CDR1 MNHGY, CDR2 SAAAGT.

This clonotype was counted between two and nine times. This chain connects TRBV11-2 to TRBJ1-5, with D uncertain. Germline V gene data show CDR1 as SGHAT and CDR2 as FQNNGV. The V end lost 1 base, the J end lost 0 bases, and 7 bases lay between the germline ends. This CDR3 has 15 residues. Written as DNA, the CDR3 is TGTGCCAGCAGCTTAGGGCCAGCTAGCAATCAGCCCCAGCATTTT. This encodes CASSLGPASNQPQHF.

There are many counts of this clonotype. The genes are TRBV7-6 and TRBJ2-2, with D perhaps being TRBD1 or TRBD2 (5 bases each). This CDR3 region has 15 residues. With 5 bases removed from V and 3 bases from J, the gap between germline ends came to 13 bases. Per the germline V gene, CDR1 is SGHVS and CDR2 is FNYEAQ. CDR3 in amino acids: CASSGRGADTGELFF. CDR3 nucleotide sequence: TGTGCCAGCAGCGGCCGGGGCGCAGACACCGGGGAGCTGTTTTTT.

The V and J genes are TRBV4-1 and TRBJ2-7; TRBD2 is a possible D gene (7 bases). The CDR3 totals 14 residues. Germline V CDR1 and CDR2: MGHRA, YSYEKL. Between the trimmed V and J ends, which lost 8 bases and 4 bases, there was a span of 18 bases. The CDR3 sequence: CASGGAGSSYEQYF. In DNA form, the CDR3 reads TGCGCCAGCGGGGGGGCTGGATCCTCTTACGAGCAGTACTTC.

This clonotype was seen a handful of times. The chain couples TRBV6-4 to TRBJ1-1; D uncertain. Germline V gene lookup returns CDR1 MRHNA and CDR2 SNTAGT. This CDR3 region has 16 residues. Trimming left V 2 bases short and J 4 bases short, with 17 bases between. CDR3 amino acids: CASSDTPGGRFTEAFF. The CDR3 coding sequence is TGTGCCAGCAGTGACACCCCGGGAGGGCGATTCACTGAAGCTTTCTTT.

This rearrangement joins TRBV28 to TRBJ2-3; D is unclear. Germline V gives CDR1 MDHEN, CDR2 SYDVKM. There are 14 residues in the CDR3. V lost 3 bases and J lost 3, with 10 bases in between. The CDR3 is CASSLDTVTDTQYF. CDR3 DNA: TGTGCCAGCAGTTTGGATACAGTTACAGATACGCAGTATTTT.

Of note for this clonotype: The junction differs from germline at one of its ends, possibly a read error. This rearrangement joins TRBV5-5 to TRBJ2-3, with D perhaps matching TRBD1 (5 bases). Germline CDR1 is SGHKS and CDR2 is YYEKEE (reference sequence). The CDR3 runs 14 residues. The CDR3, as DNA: TGTGCCAACAGCTTGGAAGGGGCAACAGATACGCAGTATTTT. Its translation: CANSLEGATDTQYF.

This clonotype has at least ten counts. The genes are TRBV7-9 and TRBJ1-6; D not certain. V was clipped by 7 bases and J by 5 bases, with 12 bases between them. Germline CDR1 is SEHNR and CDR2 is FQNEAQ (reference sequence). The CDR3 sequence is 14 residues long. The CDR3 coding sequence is TGTGCCAGCATAGAGGAGGGTAATAATTCACCCCTCCACTTT. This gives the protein CASIEEGNNSPLHF.

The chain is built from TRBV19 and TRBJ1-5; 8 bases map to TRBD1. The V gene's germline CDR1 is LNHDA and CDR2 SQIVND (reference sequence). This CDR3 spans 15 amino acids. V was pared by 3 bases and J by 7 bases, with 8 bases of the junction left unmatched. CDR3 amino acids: CASSMGQGARQPQHF. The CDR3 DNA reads TGTGCCAGTAGTATGGGTCAGGGGGCACGCCAGCCCCAGCATTTT.

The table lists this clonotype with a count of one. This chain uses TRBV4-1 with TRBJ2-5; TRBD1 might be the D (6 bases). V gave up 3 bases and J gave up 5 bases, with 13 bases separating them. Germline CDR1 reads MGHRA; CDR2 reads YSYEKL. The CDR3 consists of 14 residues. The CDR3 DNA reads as TGCGCCAGCAGCCAGCCACAGGGCTTGGAGACCCAGTACTTC. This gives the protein CASSQPQGLETQYF.

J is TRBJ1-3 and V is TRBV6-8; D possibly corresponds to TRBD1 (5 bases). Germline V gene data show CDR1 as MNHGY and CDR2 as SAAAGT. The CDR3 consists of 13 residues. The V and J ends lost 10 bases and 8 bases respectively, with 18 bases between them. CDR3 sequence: CATTEGFGYTIYF. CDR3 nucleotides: TGTGCCACCACTGAGGGGTTCGGGTACACCATATATTTT.

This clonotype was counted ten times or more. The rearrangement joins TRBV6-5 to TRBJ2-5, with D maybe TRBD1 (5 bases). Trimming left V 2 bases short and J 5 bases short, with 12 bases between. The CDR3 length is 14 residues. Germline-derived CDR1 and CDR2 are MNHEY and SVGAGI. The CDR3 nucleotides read TGTGCCAGCAGTTACATAGGGGATATGGAGACCCAGTACTTC. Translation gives CASSYIGDMETQYF.

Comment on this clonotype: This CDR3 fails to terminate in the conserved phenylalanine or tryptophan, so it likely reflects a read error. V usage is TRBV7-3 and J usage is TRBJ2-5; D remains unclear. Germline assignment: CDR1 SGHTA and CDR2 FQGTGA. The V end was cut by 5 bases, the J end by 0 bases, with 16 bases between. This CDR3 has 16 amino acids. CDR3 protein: CASSPSGGPYQETQYL. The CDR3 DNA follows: TGTGCCAGCAGCCCCAGTGGTGGCCCGTACCAAGAGACCCAGTACCTC.

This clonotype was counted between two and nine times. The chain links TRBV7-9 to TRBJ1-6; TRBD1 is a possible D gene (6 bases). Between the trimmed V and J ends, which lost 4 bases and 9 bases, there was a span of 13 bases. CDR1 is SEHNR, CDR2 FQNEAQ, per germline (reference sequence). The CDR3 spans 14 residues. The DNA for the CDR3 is TGTGCCAGCAGCTCTGCAGGGGCTCGTTCACCCCTCCACTTT. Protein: CASSSAGARSPLHF.

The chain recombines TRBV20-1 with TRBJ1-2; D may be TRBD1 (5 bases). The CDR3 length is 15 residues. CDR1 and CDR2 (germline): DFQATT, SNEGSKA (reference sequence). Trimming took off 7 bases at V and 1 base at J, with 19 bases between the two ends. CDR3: CSDRPRVGHNYGYTF. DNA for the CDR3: TGCAGTGATCGCCCAAGGGTGGGGCATAACTATGGCTACACCTTC.

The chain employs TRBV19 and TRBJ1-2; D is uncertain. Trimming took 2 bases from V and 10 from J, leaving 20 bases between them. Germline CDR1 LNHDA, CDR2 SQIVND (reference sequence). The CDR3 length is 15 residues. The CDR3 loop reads CASSITAAYMSDYTF. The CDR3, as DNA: TGTGCCAGTAGTATAACCGCAGCCTACATGTCTGACTACACCTTC.

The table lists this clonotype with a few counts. The CDR3 DNA reads as TGTGCCAGCAGCTACCCCCGGGACAGGGGGCCGAACACTGAAGCTTTCTTT. It is translated as CASSYPRDRGPNTEAFF. This sequence joins TRBV6-2 or TRBV6-3 and TRBJ1-1; 12 bases match TRBD1. CDR1 and CDR2 from the germline V gene are MNHEY and SVGEGT. Unmatched junction bases numbered 9, after V lost 6 bases and J lost 1 base. This CDR3 is built from 17 residues.

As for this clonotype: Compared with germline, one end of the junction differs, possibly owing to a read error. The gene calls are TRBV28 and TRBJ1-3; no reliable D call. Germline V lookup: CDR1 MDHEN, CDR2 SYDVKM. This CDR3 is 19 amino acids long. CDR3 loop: CANSFPTRSNENSGNTIYF. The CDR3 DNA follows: TGTGCCAACAGTTTCCCCACCCGTTCTAACGAGAACTCTGGAAACACCATATATTTT.

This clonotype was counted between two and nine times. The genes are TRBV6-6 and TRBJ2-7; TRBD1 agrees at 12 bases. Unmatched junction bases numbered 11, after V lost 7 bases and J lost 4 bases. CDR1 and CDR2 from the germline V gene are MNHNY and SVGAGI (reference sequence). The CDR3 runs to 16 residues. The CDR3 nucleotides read TGTGCCAGCACCGGGACAGGGGGCGGCGGATGGTACGAGCAGTACGTC. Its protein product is CASTGTGGGGWYEQYV.

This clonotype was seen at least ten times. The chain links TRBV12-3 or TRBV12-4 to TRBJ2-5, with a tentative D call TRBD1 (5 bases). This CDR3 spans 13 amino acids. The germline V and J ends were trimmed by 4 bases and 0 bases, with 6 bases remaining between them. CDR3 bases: TGTGCCAGCAGTTCAGGGTACCAAGAGACCCAGTACTTC. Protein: CASSSGYQETQYF.